The rows below give T cell receptor beta chains drawn from one sample of a study of control samples from healthy donors and cancer patients. Sequencing used immunoSEQ multiplex PCR; TCRdb keeps in-frame clones, though not all of them. This repertoire shows about 160,000 clones, about 94% found once; its top ten account for over 6.5%. Specimen: blood. These receptors all come from a woman aged 40-49 years in good health. Both conserved end residues are part of each CDR3. Each record gives: J gene, D gene, V gene, CDR3 length, CDR3 protein, CDR3 DNA. A D gene is named only where the DNA matches it firmly.

TRBJ2-2 | . | TRBV10-3 | 16 | CAISESETLNTGELFF | TGTGCCATCAGTGAGTCGGAAACACTGAACACCGGGGAGCTGTTTTTT
TRBJ2-1 | TRBD2 | TRBV20-1 | 16 | CSASPTLAGAYNEQFF | TGCAGTGCTAGTCCCACTCTAGCGGGAGCCTACAATGAGCAGTTCTTC
TRBJ1-2 | . | TRBV6-5 | 13 | CASSSRAPGGYTF | TGTGCCAGCAGTTCCCGGGCGCCTGGAGGCTACACCTTC
TRBJ1-5 | . | TRBV10-2 | 14 | CASSEGRADQPQHF | TGCGCCAGCAGTGAGGGGAGGGCGGACCAGCCCCAGCATTTT
TRBJ2-2 | TRBD1 | TRBV9 | 15 | CASSVAGQGAGELFF | TGTGCCAGCAGCGTAGCTGGGCAGGGGGCCGGGGAGCTGTTTTTT
TRBJ1-2 | . | TRBV5-1 | 14 | CASSLDPGRDGYTF | TGCGCCAGCAGCTTGGATCCGGGCCGGGATGGCTACACCTTC
TRBJ1-2 | . | TRBV6-2/TRBV6-3 | 15 | CASSYSMAAPYGYTF | TGTGCCAGCAGTTACTCGATGGCGGCTCCCTATGGCTACACCTTC
TRBJ1-1 | . | TRBV4-1 | 14 | CASSQDRRGAEAFF | TGCGCCAGCAGCCAAGATCGGCGGGGGGCTGAAGCTTTCTTT
TRBJ1-2 | . | TRBV5-6 | 13 | CASSLGGIYGYTF | TGTGCCAGCAGCCTGGGAGGGATCTATGGCTACACCTTC
TRBJ1-2 | TRBD1 | TRBV30 | 18 | CAWSPPIYHRGGNYGYTF | TGTGCCTGGAGTCCCCCCATTTACCACAGGGGAGGTAACTATGGCTACACCTTC
TRBJ2-1 | . | TRBV9 | 15 | CASSVDPLVSGEQFF | TGTGCCAGCAGCGTAGACCCCCTAGTTAGTGGAGAGCAGTTCTTC
TRBJ2-1 | . | TRBV14 | 15 | CASSQYGTTYNEQFF | TGTGCCAGCAGCCAATACGGAACTACCTACAATGAGCAGTTCTTC
TRBJ2-1 | TRBD1 | TRBV2 | 15 | CASGGGQGRRGEQFF | TGTGCCAGCGGTGGCGGACAGGGCCGACGTGGTGAGCAGTTCTTC